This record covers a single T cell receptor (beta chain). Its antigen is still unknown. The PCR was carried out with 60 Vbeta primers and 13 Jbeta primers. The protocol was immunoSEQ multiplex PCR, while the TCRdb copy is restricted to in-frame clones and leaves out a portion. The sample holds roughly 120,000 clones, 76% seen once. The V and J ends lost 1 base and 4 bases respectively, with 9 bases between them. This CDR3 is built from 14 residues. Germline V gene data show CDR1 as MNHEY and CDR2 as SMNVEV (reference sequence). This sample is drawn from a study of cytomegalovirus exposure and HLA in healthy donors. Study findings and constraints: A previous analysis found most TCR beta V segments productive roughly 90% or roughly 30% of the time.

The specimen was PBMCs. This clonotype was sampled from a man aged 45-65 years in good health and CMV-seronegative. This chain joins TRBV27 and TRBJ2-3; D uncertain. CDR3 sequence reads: CASSLFLVADTQYF. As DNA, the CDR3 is TGTGCCAGCAGTTTATTCTTAGTCGCAGATACGCAGTATTTT.